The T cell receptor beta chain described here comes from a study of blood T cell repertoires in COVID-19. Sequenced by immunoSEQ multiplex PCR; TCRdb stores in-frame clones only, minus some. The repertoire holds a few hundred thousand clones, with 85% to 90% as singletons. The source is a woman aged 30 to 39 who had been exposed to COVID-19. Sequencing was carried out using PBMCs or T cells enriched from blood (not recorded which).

DNA for the CDR3: TGTGCCAGTAGTGCCCCCTGGACAGGGGACTATGGCTACACCTTC. This gives the protein CASSAPWTGDYGYTF. V gene TRBV19 combines with J gene TRBJ1-2; 9 bases fit TRBD1. The germline CDR1 and CDR2 sequences are LNHDA and SQIVND (reference sequence). With V trimmed by 5 bases and J by 3 bases, 7 bases remained unmatched. The length of the CDR3 is 15 residues. Looking up the rest from reference TRBV19 and TRBJ1-2 gives the full variable domain: DGGITQSPKYLFRKEGQNVTLSCEQNLNHDAMYWYRQDPGQGLRLIYYSQIVNDFQKGDIAEGYSVSREKKESFPLTVTSAQKNPTAFYLCASSAPWTGDYGYTFGSGTRLTVV.